This T cell receptor beta chain originates from a study of sequential checkpoint blockade in melanoma. Study overall: Each arm's sequence ended with maintenance nivolumab.

There are a few counts of this clone. Treatment of the sample: randomized to nivolumab then ipilimumab (arm A) or the reverse (arm B). No patient had prior DNA-damaging chemotherapy. Sequenced by immunoSEQ multiplex PCR; TCRdb stores in-frame clones only, minus some. The table has more than 9,500 clones, roughly 80% seen once. The germline CDR1 and CDR2 sequences are MNHNY and SVGAGI (reference sequence). V lost 4 bases, J lost 1 base, and 10 bases lay in between. This CDR3 has 14 residues. V and J are TRBV6-6 and TRBJ1-1; D gene ambiguous. The sample in question was CD8+ T cells sorted from blood (inferred from file names), obtained from a patient given nivolumab and ipilimumab in sequence. The sequence was collected from a human donor with melanoma. The DNA for the CDR3 is TGTGCCAGCAGTTTTTCATCCGGGAACACTGAAGCTTTCTTT. Amino acids: CASSFSSGNTEAFF.